This is a list of T cell receptor beta chains from one sample in a study of control samples from healthy donors and cancer patients. Clones were sequenced by immunoSEQ multiplex PCR, and TCRdb holds only the in-frame ones, with some missing. The sample lists 130,000 or so clones, roughly 90% occurring once. Specimen: blood. The receptors originated from a man aged 35-49 years in good health. Each CDR3 is given with its conserved first and last residue. The D gene is left open where the match is weak.

CASSDTGRGEKLFF TGTGCCAGCAGTGATACTGGCAGGGGTGAAAAACTGTTTTTT TRBV28 NA TRBJ1-4
CASSLDVSGGTEAFF TGCGCCAGCAGCTTGGATGTTAGCGGGGGGACTGAAGCTTTCTTT TRBV5-1 NA TRBJ1-1
CASRTGNSNQPQHF TGTGCCAGCAGAACGGGGAATAGCAATCAGCCCCAGCATTTT TRBV6-5 NA TRBJ1-5
CASSRTAGEQYF TGTGCCAGCAGTAGGACAGCGGGCGAGCAGTACTTC TRBV12-3/TRBV12-4 NA TRBJ2-7
CASSPEPERQETQYF TGTGCCAGCAGCCCCGAACCGGAGCGGCAAGAGACCCAGTACTTC TRBV5-4 NA TRBJ2-5
CASSGVSSGANVLTF TGTGCCAGCAGCGGCGTTAGCTCTGGGGCCAACGTCCTGACTTTC TRBV9 NA TRBJ2-6
CASKDRRIYGYTF TGTGCCTCTAAGGACAGAAGAATCTATGGCTACACCTTC TRBV30 NA TRBJ1-2
CSASRTFLYNEQFF TGCAGTGCCAGTAGGACTTTTCTATACAATGAGCAGTTCTTC TRBV20-1 NA TRBJ2-1
CASSGGGTNEKLFF TGCGCCAGCAGCGGCGGGGGAACTAATGAAAAACTGTTTTTT TRBV5-1 NA TRBJ1-4
CASSGTRGAEQFF TGTGCCAGCAGTGGAACCAGGGGCGCCGAGCAGTTCTTC TRBV6-4 NA TRBJ2-1
CASSLPGDIHYGYTF TGTGCCAGCAGTCTCCCTGGAGACATACACTATGGCTACACCTTC TRBV28 NA TRBJ1-2
CASSQMGGSNEQFF TGTGCCAGCAGCCAAATGGGAGGGAGCAATGAGCAGTTCTTC TRBV3-1/TRBV3-2 TRBD2 TRBJ2-1
CASSVGEGQPQHF TGCGCCAGCAGCGTGGGGGAGGGGCAGCCCCAGCATTTT TRBV10-2 NA TRBJ1-5
CASSPGQYSNQPQHF TGTGCCAGCTCACCGGGACAGTATAGCAATCAGCCCCAGCATTTT TRBV18 TRBD1 TRBJ1-5
CASTEDGYGYTF TGTGCCAGCACAGAGGACGGTTATGGCTACACCTTC TRBV6-5 NA TRBJ1-2
CASSHARASGSTDTQYF TGCGCCAGCAGCCACGCCCGAGCTAGCGGGAGCACAGATACGCAGTATTTT TRBV4-1 TRBD2 TRBJ2-3
CASSPTGSGYTF TGTGCCAGCAGTCCGACAGGGAGTGGCTACACCTTC TRBV12-3/TRBV12-4 TRBD1 TRBJ1-2
CASSLLNRGTSNEQFF TGCGCCAGCAGCTTGCTAAACAGGGGGACCTCCAATGAGCAGTTCTTC TRBV5-1 TRBD1 TRBJ2-1
CASSPDRGSYNEQFF TGTGCCAGCAGCCCGGACAGGGGCTCCTACAATGAGCAGTTCTTC TRBV7-2 TRBD1 TRBJ2-1